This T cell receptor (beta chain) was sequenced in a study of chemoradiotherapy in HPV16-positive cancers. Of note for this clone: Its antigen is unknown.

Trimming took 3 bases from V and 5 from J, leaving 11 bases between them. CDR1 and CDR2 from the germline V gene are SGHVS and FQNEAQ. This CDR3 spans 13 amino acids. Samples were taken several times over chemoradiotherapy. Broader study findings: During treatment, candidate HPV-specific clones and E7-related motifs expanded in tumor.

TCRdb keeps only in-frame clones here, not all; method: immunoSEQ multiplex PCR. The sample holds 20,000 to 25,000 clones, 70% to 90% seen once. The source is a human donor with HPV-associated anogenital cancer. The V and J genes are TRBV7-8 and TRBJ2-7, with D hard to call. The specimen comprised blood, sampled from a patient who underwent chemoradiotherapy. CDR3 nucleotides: TGTGCCAGCAGCTTTCTGGTCAAGGACGAGCAGTACTTC. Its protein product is CASSFLVKDEQYF.